Below, 10 T cell receptor beta chains from the same sample are listed, as sequenced in a study of Ad26.COV2.S vaccination and SARS-CoV-2 variants. The treatment denotes: around 19 received Ad26.COV2.S at low or high dose, single or two shots; about 5 received placebo; per-sample allocation not given. Each sample was drawn 63 days after the first injection (of vaccine or placebo). TCRdb's table, derived via immunoSEQ multiplex PCR, lists solely in-frame clones and lacks some. The table lists about 480,000 clones, around nine tenths of them singletons. The material was peripheral blood, obtained in a trial of Ad26.COV2.S vaccine versus placebo. These receptors were obtained from a person aged 18 to 59 who received the Ad26.COV2.S COVID-19 vaccine or a placebo.

The chain is built from TRBV11-2 and TRBJ2-1; 9 nucleotides line up with TRBD1. V lost 7 bases, J lost 3 bases, and 7 bases stayed unmatched. Germline CDR1 is SGHAT and CDR2 is FQNNGV. The CDR3 runs 15 residues. CDR3 in amino acids: CASKAPGQGYNEQFF. The CDR3 nucleotides are TGTGCCAGCAAGGCACCGGGACAGGGCTACAATGAGCAGTTCTTC.

The chain is built from TRBV6-6 and TRBJ2-1; possible D gene TRBD2, 5 bases. The CDR3 runs to 14 residues. In germline, CDR1 is MNHNY, CDR2 SVGAGI (reference sequence). Trimming cost V 2 bases and J 6 bases, with 11 bases left between them. The CDR3 loop is CASSYVGRGNEQFF. The CDR3 DNA reads as TGTGCCAGCAGTTACGTCGGCCGGGGCAATGAGCAGTTCTTC.

V usage is TRBV6-2 or TRBV6-3 and J usage is TRBJ1-5; TRBD1 might be the D (5 bases). This CDR3 is 15 amino acids long. Trimming stripped 5 bases from V and 4 bases from J, with 15 bases between. Germline CDR1 reads MNHEY; CDR2 reads SVGEGT. CDR3 coding DNA: TGTGCCAGCAGTCCCTTGAAGGGGCAGAATCAGCCCCAGCATTTT. Translation: CASSPLKGQNQPQHF.

In this sample, this clone turned up once. The CDR3 DNA reads TGCGCCAGCAGCCAAGATGGACAGGGGGCCCAGCCCCAGCATTTT. Protein: CASSQDGQGAQPQHF. The gene calls are TRBV4-3 and TRBJ1-5; 11 nucleotides line up with TRBD1. V shed 0 bases, J shed 7 bases, and the junction held 2 bases outside the gene matches. This CDR3 is built from 15 residues. The germline V gene has CDR1 LGHNA and CDR2 YSLEER.

The V and J genes are TRBV6-2 or TRBV6-3 and TRBJ2-7; 11 bases line up with TRBD2. Unmatched junction bases numbered 6, after V lost 0 bases and J lost 2 bases. Per the germline V gene, CDR1 is MNHEY and CDR2 is SVGEGT. CDR3 size: 17 residues. CDR3 amino acids: CASSYSTSGTIAYEQYF. The CDR3 DNA follows: TGTGCCAGCAGTTACTCGACTAGCGGGACCATAGCCTACGAGCAGTACTTC.

The chain links TRBV6-6 to TRBJ2-2, with 10 positions matching TRBD2. Germline V lookup: CDR1 MNHNY, CDR2 SVGAGI (reference sequence). The CDR3 sequence is 14 residues long. Losses at the gene ends were 6 bases for V and 5 bases for J; bases not matched to a gene: 3. The CDR3 nucleotides read TGTGCCAGCAGGGATAGCGGGAGGACCGGGGAGCTGTTTTTT. Protein: CASRDSGRTGELFF.

This clone was recorded only once. The V and J genes are TRBV19 and TRBJ2-6; D gene uncertain. CDR3 length: 15 amino acids. The germline V gene has CDR1 LNHDA and CDR2 SQIVND (reference sequence). Trimming stripped 6 bases from V and 0 bases from J, with 9 bases between. The CDR3: CASSPSTSGANVLTF. The CDR3 coding sequence is TGTGCCAGTAGCCCCTCCACCTCTGGGGCCAACGTCCTGACTTTC.

This rearrangement joins TRBV5-4 to TRBJ1-5; 9 nucleotides align to TRBD1. V lost 2 bases and J lost 6; bases outside the gene matches: 3. Germline CDR1 is SGHNT and CDR2 is YYREEE (reference sequence). The CDR3 contains 14 residues. The CDR3 sequence is CASSLQGASQPQHF. In DNA form, the CDR3 reads TGTGCCAGCAGCTTACAGGGGGCTAGTCAGCCCCAGCATTTT.

The chain combines TRBV4-3 with TRBJ2-1; 10 bases map to TRBD1. This CDR3 spans 17 amino acids. Germline V gene sequence: CDR1 LGHNA, CDR2 YSLEER. V was pared by 0 bases and J by 14 bases, with 16 bases of the junction left unmatched. This chain's CDR3 is CASSQDIKVTGGGVEFF. The CDR3 DNA is TGCGCCAGCAGCCAAGATATAAAGGTGACAGGGGGCGGAGTTGAGTTCTTC.

This sequence joins TRBV19 and TRBJ2-3; the D gene could be TRBD1 or TRBD2 (5 bases each). The CDR3 covers 18 residues. Germline lookup yields CDR1 LNHDA and CDR2 SQIVND (reference sequence). V dropped 2 bases and J dropped 0 bases, with 18 bases sitting between them. Written as DNA, the CDR3 is TGTGCCAGTAGTATACCCCGGTCCGGGACGACTAGCACAGATACGCAGTATTTT. This translates into CASSIPRSGTTSTDTQYF. Full variable domain (outside the CDR3, taken from reference TRBV19 and TRBJ2-3): DGGITQSPKYLFRKEGQNVTLSCEQNLNHDAMYWYRQDPGQGLRLIYYSQIVNDFQKGDIAEGYSVSREKKESFPLTVTSAQKNPTAFYLCASSIPRSGTTSTDTQYFGPGTRLTVL.